The clone carrying this TCR beta chain was counted a few times. Its antigen is not known. As to treatment: approximately nine-day PBMC culture with coronavirus spike peptide pools or control peptides (ViraFEST assay). The study sequenced cultured CD4+ T cell DNA using the Oncomine TCR Beta short-read assay. TCRdb re-called the PCR reads through MiXCR, storing one row per CDR3 protein. In the table there are around 17,000 distinct CDR3 sequences, less than 50% of which are singletons. This sample was included in a study of vaccination and CD4 T cells after COVID-19. Study details: The makeup of the convalescents was six males and four females, two of them Hispanic.

Losses at the gene ends were 6 bases for V and 3 bases for J; bases not matched to a gene: 3. The CDR3 spans 13 residues. In germline, CDR1 is LGHDT, CDR2 YNNKEL (reference sequence). The source of this sequence is a human donor who had recovered from COVID-19. The V gene is TRBV3-1, the J gene TRBJ2-7; 9 bases fit TRBD1. Sequencing input: CD4+ T cells from blood, cultured in vitro. The CDR3 region is CASSRDRDYEQYF. The CDR3 nucleotides read TGTGCCAGCAGTAGGGACAGGGACTACGAGCAGTACTTC.